This record covers a single TCR beta chain. TCRdb redid the calling of the RACE reads with MiXCR, one entry per CDR3 protein. The repertoire holds 250,000 to 300,000 distinct CDR3 sequences, with around 7.7% as singletons. The CDR3 has 16 residues. Germline CDR1 and CDR2: MNHEY and SVGEGT. The V gene end was trimmed by 5 bases and the J gene end by 2 bases; junction bases not matched to a gene: 4. Sample time point: pre-sensitization, week 0. The treatment denotes: therapeutic diphenylcyclopropenone sensitization with weekly scalp DPC. These data originate in a study of human T cells and chemical hapten exposure.

The receptor comes from a man between 18 and 29 years old with alopecia areata. Some clones in this sample may be carry-over from other donors' samples. The chain is built from TRBV6-2 or TRBV6-3 and TRBJ2-1; 12 nucleotides align to TRBD2. The sequences come from whole blood, collected in connection with sensitization to the hapten diphenylcyclopropenone (DPC). DNA for the CDR3: TGTGCCAGCAGTAACCCTAGCGGGGGGGCCTACAATGAGCAGTTCTTC. Amino acids: CASSNPSGGAYNEQFF.